This T cell receptor (beta chain) was obtained from a study of cytomegalovirus exposure and HLA in healthy donors. Germline V gene data show CDR1 as LNHNV and CDR2 as YYDKDF (reference sequence). V was trimmed by 0 bases and J by 5 bases, leaving 7 bases between them. The CDR3 loop spans 13 amino acids. Both 60 Vbeta primers and 13 Jbeta primers went into the PCR. Assay: immunoSEQ multiplex PCR; the TCRdb copy retains only in-frame clones and omits some. This table holds about 120,000 clones, approximately 78% found once. This TCR was recovered from a man aged 35 to 55 in good health and CMV-seronegative. Specimen: PBMCs. The rearrangement uses TRBV15 and TRBJ1-2, with D uncertain. The CDR3 DNA sequence: TGTGCCACCAGCAGAGACGGGAGTTATGGCTACACCTTC. This translates into CATSRDGSYGYTF.